This TCR beta chain was documented in a study of blood T cells in healthy people across ages (dated by TCRdb to between 2015 and 2017). In terms of the full investigation: Template switching captured roughly one uniquely barcoded TCR beta cDNA molecule per two T cells in model experiments. Age-related changes in TCR beta repertoire diversity were measured in the study by deep sequencing normalized with unique cDNA molecular identifiers. To avoid experimental bias, donors of different ages were spread randomly across the sequencing lanes. Four age groups were formed from the donors: young (average approximately 15 years), middle-aged (approximately 42), aged (62) and long-lived (roughly 88). Two additional independent replicas of 1 million unique cDNA reads from the same blood draw were analyzed for two donors (one aged 18 to 30 and one aged 80 or older).

Concerning this clonotype: Which antigen it targets is not known. Qualities for individual bases were not recorded, and no much larger clone is one base off.

What the work shows at the level of the full study, not this receptor alone: The percentage of naive T cells measured by flow cytometry correlated strongly with observed TCR beta diversity. Compared with the aged group, more naive CD4+ T cells, fewer expanded clones and increased TCR diversity were shown by the long-lived group, suggesting age selection. Conclusive comparison of naive and antigen-experienced compartments was prevented by the profiling of bulk unsorted PBMCs. Total diversity estimates from one million sequenced T cells were considered lower bounds and underestimates. As age increased, observed TCR beta diversity per million T cells dropped in a roughly linear way, and a significant reduction was already evident by age 40. Because the CMV infection status of the donors was unknown, age-related changes in expanded clonotypes may potentially have been confounded.

There are 12 amino acids in the CDR3, from cysteine to phenylalanine inclusive. Only CDR3 DNA remains: 36 bases, in frame from the first base. Cut back by 6 bases and 13 bases, the V and J ends lie 19 bases apart. Reading the germline V gene (reference sequence) gives CDR1 DFQATT and CDR2 SNEGSKA. The roughly 39 donors, aged about 6 to 95 years, were systemically healthy Caucasian individuals from Russia. Each donor gave ten milliliters of peripheral blood, drawn into EDTA-treated Vacutainer tubes. Ficoll-Paque density-gradient centrifugation was used to isolate PBMCs, with at least 7 million per sample. Total RNA, at least 5.5 micrograms per sample, was extracted from PBMCs with Trizol reagent. The percentages of naive CD45RAhigh/CD27high T cells were determined by flow cytometry on a PBMC aliquot from every donor. Libraries came from 5' RACE. The second PCR ran for roughly 7 to 11 cycles and used a J-beta primer mix along with a sample-barcoded 5' primer. A template-switch 5' adaptor carrying 12 random nucleotides introduced a unique molecular identifier onto each TCR beta cDNA molecule. Each sample yielded at least 3 million CDR3-containing paired-end reads. The Mint cDNA synthesis kit, primed by a TRBC-specific oligonucleotide, was used to synthesize first-strand cDNA from all RNA. All cDNA was treated with uracil-DNA glycosylase and then went through a first 18-cycle PCR with the universal primers M1SS and BC2_uni_R. The authors processed their data as follows. Each sample was normalized by randomly selecting 1 million high-quality reads, each carrying a distinct molecular identifier. Instead of being binned into consensus sequences, reads with shared molecular identifiers were discarded. MiTCR, set to a Q25 quality threshold and the strictest error-elimination algorithm, was used for CDR3 identification, clonotype clustering and error correction. Lower-bound total TCR beta diversity was estimated with a nonparametric unseen species model using Euler transformation. TCRdb passed the public sequencing reads through fastp at Q25 and MiXCR, retaining productive beta sequences. When rows share a CDR3 protein, they turn into one entry using the most common DNA and genes. These V and J calls are TCRdb output, not the study's own analysis. The sample table contains around 1,800,000 distinct CDR3 sequences; only one count was recorded for roughly two fifths of them. The ten largest clones take up roughly 23% of the sample.

This chain joins TRBV20-1 to TRBJ2-4; D gene: possibly TRBD2, on 5 matching bases. This TCR came from a human donor in good health. Sequenced input: blood. The CDR3 has the sequence CSAPANSERQYF. The nucleotide sequence is given as TGCAGTGCCCCGGCTAATAGCGAACGGCAGTACTTC.